This T cell receptor (beta chain) was obtained from a study of regulatory T cells in long-lasting Graves disease. With respect to this clonotype: An end of the junction does not agree with germline; a read error may underlie this.

The authors built TCR beta libraries using iRepertoire HTBI primers and Arm-PCR of CDR3 regions. One entry per CDR3 protein results from TCRdb running MiXCR on the multiplex PCR reads. The table has some 410,000 distinct CDR3 sequences, about a sixth seen once; the top ten hold approximately 11%. This CDR3 has 17 residues. The time point: newly diagnosed GD, antithyroid drugs for less than 3 months. There was RNA extracted from PBMCs, and the TCR library was made from it. The same data also went into a second study, on T cells in Graves' hyperthyroidism and ophthalmopathy.

This clonotype was obtained from a woman aged 30 to 39 with Graves disease. The rearrangement links TRBV12-3 or TRBV12-4 to TRBJ2-4; maybe TRBD2 (6 bases). The starting material was peripheral blood mononuclear cells (PBMCs), obtained at new diagnosis, from a patient treated with antithyroid drugs. CDR3 sequence: CASSYLFLRGGKTIQYF. The CDR3 nucleotides read TGTGCCAGCAGTTACCTTTTTTTACGTGGGGGGAAAACCATTCAGTACTTC.